Presented here are 20 T cell receptor beta chains from one specimen sequenced in a study of human CD8 memory T cell subsets. Libraries of TCR beta chains were produced by 5' RACE (UMI-labeled). TCRdb re-called the 5' RACE reads and gives one entry per CDR3 protein, without DNA. The sample shows about 7,000 distinct CDR3 sequences, and 23% sits with its ten largest clones. Sequenced material: CD8+ stem-like memory T cells (TSCM and TCM) sorted from PBMCs. The subset: stem-like memory CD8 T cells (TSTEM), CCR7+ PD-1- TIGIT-. These receptors were collected from a human donor in good health.

The chain employs TRBV19 and TRBJ2-7; TCRdb's assignment of TRBD1 cannot be checked, as there is no DNA. The CDR3 spans 15 residues. Germline V gene lookup returns CDR1 LNHDA and CDR2 SQIVND (reference sequence). The CDR3 loop reads CASSSLPAQGNEQYF.

The chain recombines TRBV5-1 with TRBJ2-2; the D gene TCRdb calls, TRBD1, cannot be checked with no DNA. The CDR3 sequence is 18 residues long. CDR1 SGHRS and CDR2 YFSETQ come from the germline V gene. The CDR3 sequence: CASSSLGSSPDYTGELFF.

V gene TRBV3-1 combines with J gene TRBJ2-2; the TRBD1 assignment by TCRdb is unverifiable without DNA. The CDR3 totals 14 residues. From germline, CDR1 is LGHDT and CDR2 YNNKEL (reference sequence). The CDR3: CASSQSRYTGELFF.

This clonotype ranks as medium-sized in terms of frequency. The chain has TRBV20-1 and TRBJ2-3; the D call from TCRdb, TRBD2, cannot be confirmed without DNA. The germline V gene encodes CDR1 DFQATT and CDR2 SNEGSKA (reference sequence). There are 11 residues in the CDR3. CDR3 sequence: CSALEGFTQYF.

V gene TRBV20-1 combines with J gene TRBJ2-3; TCRdb proposes TRBD2, but this gene call is untestable without DNA. Germline lookup yields CDR1 DFQATT and CDR2 SNEGSKA (reference sequence). The CDR3 extends over 15 amino acids. This CDR3 reads CSASAGLAESDTQYF.

The chain is built from TRBV7-2 and TRBJ2-1; no DNA is available, so the TRBD2 call from TCRdb remains unchecked. This CDR3 comprises 13 residues. In germline, CDR1 is SGHTA, CDR2 FQGNSA. The CDR3 loop reads CASTPLVMDEQFF.

The chain carries TRBV29-1 and TRBJ1-1; TCRdb's assignment of TRBD1 cannot be checked, as there is no DNA. This CDR3 is built from 13 residues. Germline loops: CDR1 SQVTM, CDR2 ANQGSEA. CDR3: CSVSQGMNTEAFF. Full variable domain (outside the CDR3, taken from reference TRBV29-1 and TRBJ1-1): SAVISQKPSRDICQRGTSLTIQCQVDSQVTMMFWYRQQPGQSLTLIATANQGSEATYESGFVIDKFPISRPNLTFSTLTVSNMSPEDSSIYLCSVSQGMNTEAFFGQGTRLTVV.

This clonotype is identified as medium-sized from frequency. V and J are TRBV14 and TRBJ2-3. CDR1 SGHDN and CDR2 FVKESK come from the germline V gene. The CDR3 is 12 residues long. This chain's CDR3 is CASSHLRDTQYF.

This chain joins TRBV7-9 and TRBJ2-7; the D gene TCRdb calls, TRBD2, cannot be checked with no DNA. The CDR3 totals 16 residues. Germline V gene sequence: CDR1 SEHNR, CDR2 FQNEAQ (reference sequence). This CDR3 is CASSLAGSGLIYEQYF.

The chain joins TRBV5-5 to TRBJ2-7; TCRdb picks TRBD1, but there is no DNA to check that call. This CDR3 region has 14 residues. Germline V gives CDR1 SGHKS, CDR2 YYEKEE (reference sequence). Here the CDR3 reads CASSLGTGEYEQYF.

The rearrangement uses TRBV20-1 and TRBJ2-3; TCRdb reports TRBD1, a call that lacks DNA to check it against. Germline-derived CDR1 and CDR2 are DFQATT and SNEGSKA (reference sequence). The CDR3 is 16 amino acids. CDR3 protein: CSARGVGGAEGDTQYF.

This chain connects TRBV28 to TRBJ2-7. The germline CDR1 and CDR2 sequences are MDHEN and SYDVKM. The CDR3 covers 13 residues. The chain's CDR3 is CASSLLLGYEQYF.

The chain joins TRBV2 to TRBJ2-7. This CDR3 spans 15 amino acids. Germline CDR1 reads SNHLY; CDR2 reads FYNNEI. The CDR3: CASSDMAEQAYEQYF.

This clonotype is classed as medium-sized by frequency. The V call is TRBV28, the J call TRBJ1-6. The V gene's germline CDR1 is MDHEN and CDR2 SYDVKM. The CDR3 contains 14 residues. CDR3 residues: CASSLSPYGSPLHF. The complete variable domain, with remaining parts taken from reference TRBV28 and TRBJ1-6, reads DVKVTQSSRYLVKRTGEKVFLECVQDMDHENMFWYRQDPGLGLRLIYFSYDVKMKEKGDIPEGYSVSREKKERFSLILESASTNQTSMYLCASSLSPYGSPLHFGNGTRLTVT.

CDR3 protein: CASSLAVSAGGQIDEQYF. The V gene is TRBV7-9, the J gene TRBJ2-7; there is no DNA to check the TCRdb D call of TRBD1. Per germline, CDR1 SEHNR and CDR2 FQNEAQ (reference sequence). The CDR3 has 18 amino acids.

This clonotype is labeled medium-sized based on frequency. The V gene is TRBV2, the J gene TRBJ2-1; there is no DNA to check the TCRdb D call of TRBD1. Looked up from germline, CDR1 is SNHLY and CDR2 is FYNNEI. The CDR3 totals 13 residues. The CDR3 protein is CASSLTGYDEQFF.

The J gene is TRBJ2-3, the V gene TRBV5-1; no DNA is available, so the TRBD2 call from TCRdb remains unchecked. The germline V gene has CDR1 SGHRS and CDR2 YFSETQ. The CDR3 contains 18 residues. The CDR3 sequence: CASSLGLAGASPTDTQYF.

The chain's CDR3 is CASLSSGSKGYNEQFF. The rearrangement uses TRBV12-3 or TRBV12-4 and TRBJ2-1; TCRdb calls TRBD2, which cannot be checked without DNA. The CDR3 runs 16 residues.

This chain joins TRBV10-3 and TRBJ2-7; the TCRdb call, TRBD2, lacks DNA for checking. The CDR3 length is 15 residues. Germline V lookup: CDR1 ENHRY, CDR2 SYGVKD. CDR3 sequence reads: CAISESGRAGSEQYF.

The rearrangement uses TRBV7-9 and TRBJ2-1; the TCRdb D gene call, TRBD2, has no DNA to confirm it. Germline V gene data show CDR1 as SEHNR and CDR2 as FQNEAQ (reference sequence). The CDR3 covers 15 residues. CDR3 sequence reads: CASSGASGSIYEQFF.